The text below deals with one T cell receptor (beta chain). Its specificity is not known. This sample is part of a study of shared clonotypes between healthy human individuals. General study points: All-four-donor shared clonotypes had higher generation probabilities than non-shared clonotypes did.

This CDR3 has 14 amino acids. Germline values: CDR1 SEHNR, CDR2 FQNEAQ (reference sequence). The V end was cut by 5 bases, the J end by 14 bases, with 21 bases between. Genomic DNA (from each subset) was split evenly across several immunoSEQ plates. Sorted subsets were amplified in replicate PCRs using approximately 0.2 ug DNA, approximately 30,000 T cell genomes. In the original workflow: Filtering was not the same, since immunoSEQ gave junction-only sequences without quality scores. Assay used: immunoSEQ multiplex PCR; TCRdb lists only in-frame clones, some missing. The DNA was the basis for D and trimming; V, J and clone size are from that table. The repertoire holds 2 million to 3 million clones, with roughly 93% as singletons.

This sequence joins TRBV7-9 and TRBJ1-4, with D unclear. This TCR was sampled from a man younger than 35 in good health. Some clones in this sample may be carry-over from other donors' samples. Sequenced: naive CD4+ T cells from PBMCs. The sample's subset: CD45RA+ positively selected. This CDR3 is CASSPRREGSRLFF. In DNA form, the CDR3 reads TGTGCCAGCAGCCCCCGCCGAGAGGGTTCGCGGCTGTTTTTT.